This TCR beta chain was captured in a study of blood T cell repertoires in COVID-19. Study summary: The United States, Italy and Spain supplied acute and convalescent COVID-19 samples. T cells, B-cell-depleted T cells, or PBMCs provided the cDNA or gDNA that served as material.

The germline CDR1 and CDR2 sequences are SGDLS and YYNGEE. This CDR3 region has 13 residues. The J segment lost 3 bases and the V segment lost 2 bases, leaving 1 base of the junction unmatched. Original methodology: Reference gene primers were amplified, and this amplification served to estimate nucleated cell counts. The method was immunoSEQ multiplex PCR; TCRdb's version includes in-frame clones alone and lacks a portion of them. Clonal size and the V and J genes are those of that table, whereas D and trimming came from the DNA. The table records roughly 310,000 clones, around nine tenths of them present only once.

Sequencing input: peripheral blood. This receptor was identified in a woman aged 45-60 years with active or convalescent COVID-19. This chain connects TRBV9 to TRBJ2-5, with 7 bases matching TRBD1. The DNA for the CDR3 is TGTGCCAGCAGCGTGGACAGGAAAGAGACCCAGTACTTC. This translates into CASSVDRKETQYF.